The 28 T cell receptor beta chains below come from one sample, sequenced in a study of OX40 agonist ivuxolimab in advanced cancers. Library prep was done by the immunoSEQ multiplex PCR assay. Here the immuneACCESS table is served through TCRdb, limited to in-frame sequences with V and J called. Missing clones are a known gap in these copies; in checked studies unresolved V genes cover under half, and the rest lacks a known reason. The sample data list roughly 42,000 clones, and 86% of these were observed just once. 9.5% to 13% of the sample comes from the top ten. This specimen was CD4+ or CD8+ T cells sorted from blood, taken in a trial of the OX40 agonist ivuxolimab. Source of these receptors: an adult with an advanced solid tumor such as melanoma, head and neck, liver or kidney cancer.

The chain links TRBV9 to TRBJ2-7; tentatively, D is TRBD1 (6 bases). The CDR3 loop spans 12 amino acids. Per germline, CDR1 SGDLS and CDR2 YYNGEE. V was shortened by 3 bases and J by 3 bases, with 7 bases between the two germline ends. CDR3 coding DNA: TGTGCCAGCAGCGGGGGGCACTACGAGCAGTACTTC. Amino acid sequence: CASSGGHYEQYF.

This rearrangement joins TRBV11-2 to TRBJ1-2; TRBD1 agrees at 7 bases. V lost 7 bases, J lost 5 bases, and 7 bases stayed unmatched. CDR3 length: 13 residues. Germline CDR1 SGHAT, CDR2 FQNNGV. The CDR3: CASTPGGKYGYTF. DNA of the CDR3: TGTGCCAGCACCCCAGGGGGGAAGTATGGCTACACCTTC.

V is TRBV28 and J is TRBJ2-7; TRBD1 matches at 9 bases. The CDR3 runs 14 residues. With 5 bases clipped from V and 4 bases from J, the junction kept 6 bases outside the gene matches. Germline V gene lookup returns CDR1 MDHEN and CDR2 SYDVKM. The CDR3 DNA is TGTGCCAGCAGTGACCGGGACAGGGAATACGAGCAGTACTTC. Encoded protein: CASSDRDREYEQYF. The variable domain in full, completed from reference TRBV28 and TRBJ2-7, reads DVKVTQSSRYLVKRTGEKVFLECVQDMDHENMFWYRQDPGLGLRLIYFSYDVKMKEKGDIPEGYSVSREKKERFSLILESASTNQTSMYLCASSDRDREYEQYFGPGTRLTVT.

The V gene is TRBV7-9, the J gene TRBJ1-5, with D hard to call. Germline V gene sequence: CDR1 SEHNR, CDR2 FQNEAQ (reference sequence). The CDR3 has 12 residues. V dropped 4 bases and J dropped 3 bases, with 4 bases sitting between them. CDR3: CASSYYNQPQHF. The CDR3 DNA reads TGTGCCAGCAGCTATTACAATCAGCCCCAGCATTTT.

This rearrangement joins TRBV2 to TRBJ2-1; the match to TRBD2 covers 7 bases. Germline CDR1 is SNHLY and CDR2 is FYNNEI. V was pared by 10 bases and J by 0 bases, with 6 bases of the junction left unmatched. The CDR3 is 14 amino acids. The CDR3 is CATTRESSYNEQFF. CDR3 in DNA: TGTGCCACCACGCGGGAGAGCTCCTACAATGAGCAGTTCTTC.

This clone turned up a few times. The chain employs TRBV9 and TRBJ1-1, with a possible D match to TRBD1 (6 bases). Trimming cost V 0 bases and J 0 bases, with 9 bases left between them. The CDR3 totals 15 residues. Germline assignment: CDR1 SGDLS and CDR2 YYNGEE. CDR3 DNA: TGTGCCAGCAGCGTAGTAAGACAGGTGAACACTGAAGCTTTCTTT. The encoded protein is CASSVVRQVNTEAFF.

This clone was found once. The rearrangement uses TRBV27 and TRBJ1-3; the match to TRBD1 covers 8 bases. The CDR3 sequence is 14 residues long. Germline assignment: CDR1 MNHEY and CDR2 SMNVEV (reference sequence). V shed 4 bases, J shed 8 bases, and the junction held 7 bases outside the gene matches. The CDR3 DNA follows: TGTGCCAGCAGTTCAACGGACAGGGCGTACACCATATATTTT. This gives the protein CASSSTDRAYTIYF.

The gene calls are TRBV27 and TRBJ1-6; the D gene is possibly TRBD1 (6 bases). This CDR3 region has 19 residues. Germline assignment: CDR1 MNHEY and CDR2 SMNVEV (reference sequence). Trimming pared 3 bases from V and 0 bases from J, leaving 18 bases between. This chain's CDR3 is CASSFGGRDLGSYNSPLHF. In DNA, the CDR3 is TGTGCCAGCAGTTTCGGGGGCAGGGACCTTGGCTCCTATAATTCACCCCTCCACTTT.

This clone showed up just once. The rearrangement joins TRBV7-8 to TRBJ1-5; a possible D gene is TRBD1 (5 bases). The CDR3 runs to 14 residues. V lost 5 bases, J lost 7 bases, and 15 bases lay in between. Germline CDR1 is SGHVS and CDR2 is FQNEAQ. The CDR3 spells CASSRGRAEQPQHF. The DNA for the CDR3 is TGTGCCAGCAGCCGGGGCAGGGCCGAACAGCCCCAGCATTTT.

This chain's CDR3 is CASSATENNEKLFF. The CDR3 nucleotides are TGTGCCAGCAGTGCGACAGAGAATAATGAAAAACTGTTTTTT. V usage is TRBV6-5 and J usage is TRBJ1-4, with D maybe TRBD1 (5 bases). The length of the CDR3 is 14 residues. V was shortened by 5 bases and J by 4 bases, with 11 bases between the two germline ends. Germline CDR1 is MNHEY and CDR2 is SVGAGI.

V is TRBV9 and J is TRBJ1-1; TRBD1 matches 7 bases. Per germline, CDR1 SGDLS and CDR2 YYNGEE. This CDR3 has 19 amino acids. Trimming at V came to 3 bases and at J to 4 bases, leaving 21 bases not matched to a gene. The CDR3 nucleotides read TGTGCCAGCAGCGGCCGGCGGACAGGCGGGCGGGGAGTGTTCACTGAAGCTTTCTTT. It specifies CASSGRRTGGRGVFTEAFF.

The chain joins TRBV5-6 to TRBJ2-3, with TRBD1 as a possible D gene (6 bases). The CDR3 has 15 residues. Germline-derived CDR1 and CDR2 are SGHDT and YYEEEE. V dropped 4 bases and J dropped 2 bases, with 14 bases sitting between them. This CDR3 is CASSPGHSVTDTQYF. CDR3 in DNA: TGTGCCAGCAGCCCGGGACACAGCGTCACAGATACGCAGTATTTT.

This clone showed up just once. The chain combines TRBV7-9 with TRBJ2-5; no clear D. V was trimmed by 5 bases and J by 2 bases, leaving 12 bases between them. This CDR3 region has 14 residues. Germline CDR1 is SEHNR and CDR2 is FQNEAQ (reference sequence). CDR3 DNA: TGTGCCAGCAGCAAACCGACTGAGCAAGAGACCCAGTACTTC. This gives the protein CASSKPTEQETQYF.

This clone occurred a few times. V and J are TRBV4-1 and TRBJ1-6; 8 nucleotides align to TRBD1. The CDR3 loop spans 15 amino acids. CDR1 and CDR2 (germline): MGHRA, YSYEKL. With V trimmed by 1 base and J by 6 bases, 2 bases remained unmatched. The CDR3: CASSQADRANSPLHF. The CDR3 nucleotides are TGCGCCAGCAGCCAAGCGGACAGGGCTAATTCACCCCTCCACTTT.

V usage is TRBV5-4 and J usage is TRBJ1-1, with D hard to call. V was trimmed by 2 bases and J by 5 bases, leaving 7 bases between them. The V gene's germline CDR1 is SGHNT and CDR2 YYREEE (reference sequence). This CDR3 region has 12 residues. The CDR3 DNA sequence: TGTGCCAGCAGCTTAGGATGGACTGAAGCTTTCTTT. Protein product: CASSLGWTEAFF.

The rearrangement uses TRBV7-8 and TRBJ1-1; D is possibly TRBD1 (6 bases). The CDR3 is 15 residues long. Deletions cut 6 bases from V and 1 base from J, with 15 bases between. Germline V lookup: CDR1 SGHVS, CDR2 FQNEAQ. CDR3 DNA: TGTGCCAGCAGAAGACCGGGACACAAGAACACTGAAGCTTTCTTT. It specifies CASRRPGHKNTEAFF.

This chain joins TRBV27 and TRBJ1-6; the D gene is possibly TRBD1 (5 bases). V was shortened by 5 bases and J by 9 bases, with 23 bases between the two germline ends. This CDR3 is built from 17 residues. CDR1 MNHEY and CDR2 SMNVEV come from the germline V gene (reference sequence). This CDR3 is CASSLTSPRVLGSPLHF. CDR3 nucleotide sequence: TGTGCCAGCAGTCTCACCTCCCCCAGGGTACTTGGTTCACCCCTCCACTTT.

This clone was seen only a few times. This rearrangement joins TRBV5-1 to TRBJ2-1; 11 bases are shared with TRBD2. The CDR3 extends over 14 amino acids. The germline V gene has CDR1 SGHRS and CDR2 YFSETQ. V lost 4 bases to trimming and J lost 9 bases; unmatched junction nucleotides: 6. The CDR3 loop is CASSDSGGAAEQFF. CDR3 DNA: TGCGCCAGCAGCGATAGCGGGGGGGCGGCTGAGCAGTTCTTC.

This sequence joins TRBV2 and TRBJ2-1, with D perhaps TRBD1 (6 bases). The CDR3 runs 11 residues. Germline V gives CDR1 SNHLY, CDR2 FYNNEI. Trimming took 8 bases from V and 7 from J, leaving 9 bases between them. This CDR3 reads CASGRGNEQFF. In nucleotides, the CDR3 is TGTGCCAGCGGTAGGGGGAATGAGCAGTTCTTC.

This clone was seen only a few times. The rearrangement links TRBV29-1 to TRBJ2-7, with TRBD1 matching over 7 bases. With 4 bases clipped from V and 2 bases from J, the junction kept 11 bases outside the gene matches. The CDR3 is made up of 15 amino acids. The germline V gene encodes CDR1 SQVTM and CDR2 ANQGSEA. CDR3 DNA sequence: TGCAGCGTTGTGGTTACAGGGGATCGGACCTACGAGCAGTACTTC. Its translation is CSVVVTGDRTYEQYF.

This clone was detected once. The chain uses TRBV7-2 and TRBJ1-1; D not certain. CDR1 and CDR2 from the germline V gene are SGHTA and FQGNSA. The CDR3 loop spans 15 amino acids. V lost 1 base and J lost 5, with 14 bases in between. The CDR3 DNA is TGTGCCAGCAGCTTAGGTCCGTTCCTGGGGACTGAAGCTTTCTTT. As protein: CASSLGPFLGTEAFF.

This rearrangement joins TRBV27 to TRBJ2-7; D gene uncertain. Germline loops: CDR1 MNHEY, CDR2 SMNVEV (reference sequence). Trimming removed 0 bases from V and 5 bases from J, with 11 bases in between. There are 14 residues in the CDR3. Here the CDR3 DNA reads TGTGCCAGCAGTTTATCTGGGCCCGATGACGAGCAGTACTTC. Translating it yields CASSLSGPDDEQYF.

The chain is built from TRBV4-1 and TRBJ1-4; a weak D match, TRBD1 (5 bases). V dropped 4 bases and J dropped 3 bases, with 15 bases sitting between them. Germline-derived CDR1 and CDR2 are MGHRA and YSYEKL. CDR3 length: 16 residues. In nucleotides, the CDR3 is TGCGCCAGCAGCCGGAACGGGGCACCGGCTAATGAAAAACTGTTTTTT. It is translated as CASSRNGAPANEKLFF.

V usage is TRBV28 and J usage is TRBJ1-5; D uncertain. CDR1 MDHEN and CDR2 SYDVKM come from the germline V gene. The ends were cut back, 3 bases at V and 7 bases at J, with 4 bases in the middle. The CDR3 is made up of 11 amino acids. DNA of the CDR3: TGTGCCAGCAGTTTGAAACAGCCCCAGCATTTT. Translating it yields CASSLKQPQHF. Full variable domain (remainder filled in from reference TRBV28 and TRBJ1-5): DVKVTQSSRYLVKRTGEKVFLECVQDMDHENMFWYRQDPGLGLRLIYFSYDVKMKEKGDIPEGYSVSREKKERFSLILESASTNQTSMYLCASSLKQPQHFGDGTRLSIL.

By share of the sample, this clone is medium-sized. The V call is TRBV27, the J call TRBJ1-1; D is uncertain. The length of the CDR3 is 11 residues. Germline CDR1 and CDR2: MNHEY and SMNVEV (reference sequence). The V end lost 6 bases, the J end lost 0 bases, and 2 bases lay between the germline ends. The CDR3 DNA reads TGTGCCAGCAGGGTGAACACTGAAGCTTTCTTT. Protein product: CASRVNTEAFF.

The chain employs TRBV27 and TRBJ1-1; D remains unclear. V shed 5 bases and J shed 6 bases, with 19 bases lying between them. This CDR3 contains 15 residues. Germline CDR1 MNHEY, CDR2 SMNVEV (reference sequence). The DNA of the CDR3 is TGTGCCAGCAGTCTCGTCCAGACCGGAGAGGCTGAAGCTTTCTTT. Residues: CASSLVQTGEAEAFF.

A few counts support this clone. This chain links TRBV9 with TRBJ1-5; D possibly corresponds to TRBD1 (5 bases). V gave up 3 bases and J gave up 7 bases, with 11 bases separating them. The CDR3 is 13 amino acids. Germline values: CDR1 SGDLS, CDR2 YYNGEE. CDR3 sequence: CASSASPGQPQHF. CDR3 DNA sequence: TGTGCCAGCAGCGCCAGTCCAGGGCAGCCCCAGCATTTT.

This clone was observed a single time. The J gene is TRBJ2-1, the V gene TRBV5-1; 11 positions match TRBD2. Germline loops: CDR1 SGHRS, CDR2 YFSETQ. The CDR3 contains 15 residues. V gave up 0 bases and J gave up 8 bases; unmatched junction bases: 4. Here the CDR3 reads CASSLELAGGDEQFF. The CDR3 coding sequence is TGCGCCAGCAGCTTGGAGCTAGCGGGAGGCGATGAGCAGTTCTTC.